This TCR beta chain was documented in a study of OX40 agonist ivuxolimab in advanced cancers. Overall study: Patient treatment consisted of intravenous ivuxolimab administration every 2 weeks at 0.01 to 10 mg/kg. Two patients with cutaneous melanoma and one with hepatocellular carcinoma, three in total, showed partial responses.

Overall study findings and caveats: Still undetermined is the antigen specificity of the expanded peripheral T cells. Dose levels from 0.1 to 3.0 mg/kg saw CD4+ and CD8+ blood T cells expand clonally by week 6.

As to this clone: What it recognizes is unknown.

Sequencing was performed with immunoSEQ multiplex PCR; in TCRdb, only in-frame clones are kept and a portion is missing. The sample records 70,000 to 95,000 clones, approximately 95% being singletons. Trimming left V 0 bases short and J 10 bases short, with 13 bases between. The CDR3 covers 15 residues. Germline V lookup: CDR1 LGHNA, CDR2 YSLEER. The receptor was derived from an adult with an advanced solid tumor such as melanoma, head and neck, liver or kidney cancer. This chain links TRBV4-3 with TRBJ1-6; D call uncertain. Here the sequenced sample was CD4+ or CD8+ T cells sorted from blood, taken in a trial of the OX40 agonist ivuxolimab. The CDR3 coding sequence is TGCGCCAGCAGCCAAGACCCCCGGGGTCGGTCACCCCTCCACTTT. Protein product: CASSQDPRGRSPLHF.